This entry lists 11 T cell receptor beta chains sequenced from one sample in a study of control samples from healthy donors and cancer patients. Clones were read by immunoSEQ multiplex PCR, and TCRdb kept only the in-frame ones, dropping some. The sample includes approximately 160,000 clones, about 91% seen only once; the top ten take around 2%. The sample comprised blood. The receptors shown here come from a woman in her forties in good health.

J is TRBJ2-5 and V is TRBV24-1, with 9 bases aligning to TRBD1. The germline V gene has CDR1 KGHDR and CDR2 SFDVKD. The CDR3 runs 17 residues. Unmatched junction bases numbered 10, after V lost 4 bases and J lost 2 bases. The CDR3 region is CATSDPSADRGQETQYF. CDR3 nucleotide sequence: TGTGCCACCAGTGACCCCTCCGCCGACAGGGGGCAAGAGACCCAGTACTTC.

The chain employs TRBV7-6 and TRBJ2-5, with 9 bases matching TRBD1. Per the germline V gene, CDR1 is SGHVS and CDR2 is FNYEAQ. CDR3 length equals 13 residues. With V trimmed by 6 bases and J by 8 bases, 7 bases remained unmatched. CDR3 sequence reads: CASRYPGQGTQYF. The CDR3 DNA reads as TGTGCCAGCAGGTATCCGGGACAGGGAACCCAGTACTTC.

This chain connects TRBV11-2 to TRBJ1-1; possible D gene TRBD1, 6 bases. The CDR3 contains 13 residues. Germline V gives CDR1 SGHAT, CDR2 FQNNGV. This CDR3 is CNRRGRLRTEAFF. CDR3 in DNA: TGTAACCGCAGGGGAAGGCTGAGGACTGAAGCTTTCTTT.

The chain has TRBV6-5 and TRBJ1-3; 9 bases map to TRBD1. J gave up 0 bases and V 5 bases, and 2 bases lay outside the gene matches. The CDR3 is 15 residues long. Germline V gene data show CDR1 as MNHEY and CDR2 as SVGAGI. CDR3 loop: CASSRTGVSGNTIYF. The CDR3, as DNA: TGTGCCAGCAGTCGGACAGGGGTCTCTGGAAACACCATATATTTT.

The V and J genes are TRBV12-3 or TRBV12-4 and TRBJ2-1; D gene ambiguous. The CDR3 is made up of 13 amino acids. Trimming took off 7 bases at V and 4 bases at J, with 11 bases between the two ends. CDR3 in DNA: TGTGCCAGCAATTGGGTAGATTACAATGAGCAGTTCTTC. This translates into CASNWVDYNEQFF.

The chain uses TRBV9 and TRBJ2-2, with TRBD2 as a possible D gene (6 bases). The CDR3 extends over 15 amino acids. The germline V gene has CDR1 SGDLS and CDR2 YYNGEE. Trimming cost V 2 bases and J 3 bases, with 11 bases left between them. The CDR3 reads CASSVKAGYTGELFF. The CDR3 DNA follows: TGTGCCAGCAGCGTTAAGGCGGGATACACCGGGGAGCTGTTTTTT.

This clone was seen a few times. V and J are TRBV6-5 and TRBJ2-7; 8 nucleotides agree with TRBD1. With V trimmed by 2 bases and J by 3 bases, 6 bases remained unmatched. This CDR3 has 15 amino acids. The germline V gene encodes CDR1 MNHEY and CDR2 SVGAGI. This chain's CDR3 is CASSYRETGVYEQYF. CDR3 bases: TGTGCCAGCAGTTACCGGGAGACAGGGGTCTACGAGCAGTACTTC.

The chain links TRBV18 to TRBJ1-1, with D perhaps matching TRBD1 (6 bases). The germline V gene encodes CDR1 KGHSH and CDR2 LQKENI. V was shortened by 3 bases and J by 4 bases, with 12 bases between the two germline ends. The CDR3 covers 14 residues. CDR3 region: CASSPRTESTEAFF. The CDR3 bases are TGTGCCAGCTCACCGCGGACAGAATCCACTGAAGCTTTCTTT.

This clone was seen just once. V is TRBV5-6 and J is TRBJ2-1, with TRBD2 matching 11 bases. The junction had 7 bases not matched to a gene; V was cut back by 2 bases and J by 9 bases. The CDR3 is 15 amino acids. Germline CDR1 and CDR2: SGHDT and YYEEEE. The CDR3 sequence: CASSLVAGGPGEQFF. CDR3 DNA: TGTGCCAGCAGCTTAGTAGCGGGGGGGCCCGGTGAGCAGTTCTTC.

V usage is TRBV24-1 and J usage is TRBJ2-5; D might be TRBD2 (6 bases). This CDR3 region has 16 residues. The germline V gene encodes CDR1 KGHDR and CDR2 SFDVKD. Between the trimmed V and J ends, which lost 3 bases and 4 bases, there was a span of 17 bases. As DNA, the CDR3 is TGTGCCACCAGTGATCCCTCCGTGGGGGGACCAGAGACCCAGTACTTC. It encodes CATSDPSVGGPETQYF.

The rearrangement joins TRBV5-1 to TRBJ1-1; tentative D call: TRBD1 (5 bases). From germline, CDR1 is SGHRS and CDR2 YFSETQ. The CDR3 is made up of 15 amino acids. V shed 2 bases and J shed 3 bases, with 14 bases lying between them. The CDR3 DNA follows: TGCGCCAGCAGCTTAAAAGGGGATAAGGACACTGAAGCTTTCTTT. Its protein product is CASSLKGDKDTEAFF.